One sample yielded the 14 T cell receptor beta chains listed below, sequenced in a study of blood T cells in healthy people across ages. Sample-barcoded 5' priming and a J-beta primer mix drove a second PCR of about 6 to 12 cycles. TCRdb itself ran the 5' RACE reads through MiXCR, one entry per CDR3 protein. This repertoire shows about 1.5 million distinct CDR3 sequences, roughly 43% found once; its top ten account for over 3.5%. The sequencing input was blood. The origin of the receptors is a woman in her late teens or twenties in good health.

This clonotype was seen only a few times. V gene TRBV7-8 combines with J gene TRBJ1-2; no firm D call. The V end lost 5 bases, the J end lost 7 bases, and 8 bases lay between the germline ends. CDR3 length: 11 residues. Germline V gene data show CDR1 as SGHVS and CDR2 as FQNEAQ. In DNA form, the CDR3 reads TGTGCCAGCAGCCAGACTAGTGGCTACACCTTC. It yields the protein CASSQTSGYTF.

V and J are TRBV7-2 and TRBJ1-4; D possibly corresponds to TRBD1 (5 bases). V dropped 2 bases and J dropped 1 base, with 11 bases sitting between them. The CDR3 extends over 16 amino acids. CDR1 SGHTA and CDR2 FQGNSA come from the germline V gene. Here the CDR3 DNA reads TGTGCCAGCAGCTTAAGGGGAGGGGTAACTAATGAAAAACTGTTTTTT. Its protein is CASSLRGGVTNEKLFF.

The sample holds a few counts of this clonotype. The chain links TRBV20-1 to TRBJ2-5; D may correspond to TRBD1 or TRBD2 (5 bases each). Germline CDR1 reads DFQATT; CDR2 reads SNEGSKA (reference sequence). V gave up 0 bases and J gave up 4 bases, with 12 bases separating them. The CDR3 has 14 residues. The CDR3 coding sequence is TGCAGTGCTAGAGAGGGGACGGGTGTAGAGACCCAGTACTTC. Translated, it gives CSAREGTGVETQYF.

V and J are TRBV20-1 and TRBJ1-1; 10 positions match TRBD1. Germline V gives CDR1 DFQATT, CDR2 SNEGSKA (reference sequence). The CDR3 has 14 amino acids. The V gene end was trimmed by 0 bases and the J gene end by 6 bases; junction bases not matched to a gene: 4. CDR3 DNA: TGCAGTGCTAGAGATCCGACAGGGGGCTCTGAAGCTTTCTTT. Its protein is CSARDPTGGSEAFF.

The chain employs TRBV12-3 or TRBV12-4 and TRBJ2-2, with TRBD2 matching over 12 bases. Trimming removed 5 bases from V and 3 bases from J; junction bases left unmatched: 4. The CDR3 extends over 16 amino acids. Written as DNA, the CDR3 is TGTGCCAGCAGTCTTCTAGCGGGGGGGTACACCGGGGAGCTGTTTTTT. It codes for CASSLLAGGYTGELFF.

This clonotype was detected only a few times. The chain recombines TRBV2 with TRBJ1-2, with D perhaps matching TRBD1 (5 bases). V shed 8 bases and J shed 5 bases, with 21 bases lying between them. Looked up from germline, CDR1 is SNHLY and CDR2 is FYNNEI. The CDR3 runs to 15 residues. CDR3 nucleotides: TGTGCCAGCCGAGTCGGGACTCTTACTTTGTATGGCTACACCTTC. Protein: CASRVGTLTLYGYTF.

The CDR3 sequence is CASSHQPTENHGYTF. The DNA of the CDR3 is TGCGCCAGCAGCCACCAACCGACAGAAAACCATGGCTACACCTTC. The rearrangement links TRBV4-3 to TRBJ1-2; the D gene is possibly TRBD1 (5 bases). This CDR3 contains 15 residues. Germline CDR1 reads LGHNA; CDR2 reads YSLEER. V gave up 3 bases and J gave up 6 bases, with 17 bases separating them.

This clonotype has more than one count but fewer than ten. The chain carries TRBV10-3 and TRBJ1-5; the D gene is possibly TRBD1 (5 bases). CDR1 is ENHRY, CDR2 SYGVKD, per germline. This CDR3 contains 14 residues. V lost 10 bases and J 6 bases, leaving 19 bases between the germline ends. This CDR3 is CATYSGGAGQPQHF. The CDR3 DNA reads TGTGCCACATACAGTGGGGGAGCGGGTCAGCCCCAGCATTTT.

This clonotype was counted a few times. CDR3 coding DNA: TGTGCCAGCAGCTTAGCTCTCCGGTCGGCTCGGACTGACTATGGCTACACCTTC. Translation: CASSLALRSARTDYGYTF. This rearrangement joins TRBV7-2 to TRBJ1-2; D gene ambiguous. The germline gives CDR1 SGHTA, CDR2 FQGNSA. The CDR3 has 18 amino acids. The V gene lost 0 bases and the J gene lost 3 bases, with 20 bases spanning the gap.

This clonotype was found a few times. The rearrangement uses TRBV20-1 and TRBJ2-5; 8 bases align to TRBD2. The J call may be faulty, since TRBJ2-7 better matches the DNA end. The germline gives CDR1 DFQATT, CDR2 SNEGSKA (reference sequence). This CDR3 spans 15 amino acids. CDR3 in DNA: TGCAGTTCCCTCCTTCCGGGACTAGATTGGAACGAGCAGTACTTC. Protein sequence: CSSLLPGLDWNEQYF.

J is TRBJ1-5 and V is TRBV10-3, with 9 bases aligning to TRBD1. The J segment lost 4 bases and the V segment lost 4 bases, leaving 2 bases of the junction unmatched. Germline CDR1 and CDR2: ENHRY and SYGVKD. The CDR3 is 14 amino acids. CDR3 DNA: TGTGCCATCAGTGGACAGGGGGAAAATCAGCCCCAGCATTTT. Translation gives CAISGQGENQPQHF.

This clonotype was observed many times. The genes are TRBV6-6 and TRBJ2-7, with D hard to call. The CDR3 consists of 13 residues. Per the germline V gene, CDR1 is MNHNY and CDR2 is SVGAGI (reference sequence). Trimming pared 0 bases from V and 1 base from J, leaving 4 bases between. The CDR3 spells CASSYSQSYEQYF. CDR3 sequence (DNA): TGTGCCAGCAGTTACTCCCAGTCCTACGAGCAGTACTTC.

The genes are TRBV11-2 and TRBJ1-4, with 8 bases identical to TRBD1. Germline CDR1 SGHAT, CDR2 FQNNGV. The CDR3 is made up of 15 amino acids. The V gene end was trimmed by 5 bases and the J gene end by 7 bases; junction bases not matched to a gene: 9. For the CDR3, the DNA is TGTGCCAGCAGCCTTATTGGACAGGGAGGTGAAAAACTGTTTTTT. Its translation: CASSLIGQGGEKLFF.

This clonotype was counted between two and nine times. For the CDR3, the DNA is TGTGCCAGCAGCCCAGGGGTTCTCGGCAATCAGCCCCAGCATTTT. This gives the protein CASSPGVLGNQPQHF. The genes are TRBV7-6 and TRBJ1-5; tentatively, D is TRBD1 (6 bases). The ends were cut back, 5 bases at V and 2 bases at J, with 13 bases in the middle. The CDR3 extends over 15 amino acids. The germline gives CDR1 SGHVS, CDR2 FNYEAQ.